This TCR beta chain was recorded in a study of blood T cell repertoires in COVID-19. Overall study: The United States, Italy and Spain provided the acute and convalescent COVID-19 samples.

During active infection, Seattle patients enrolled and were then monitored through disease. In the authors' workflow: Quantification of nucleated cells was approximated via reference gene primer amplification. Repertoires were generated with immunoSEQ multiplex PCR, while TCRdb's copy carries only in-frame clones and drops some. The V and J calls and clone size are taken from that table; D and trimming were inferred from the DNA. The data contain roughly 100,000 clones, 85% to 90% of them seen just once; the ten biggest clones take up 2.1%. The sample was peripheral blood. This receptor was identified in a man aged 50 to 59 with COVID-19, enrolled during active disease.

The CDR3 loop reads CASSQGQLTTDTQYF. CDR3 DNA sequence: TGTGCCAGCAGCCAAGGACAGCTTACCACAGATACGCAGTATTTT. This rearrangement joins TRBV3-1 (or the pseudogene TRBV3-2) to TRBJ2-3; tentative D call: TRBD1 (5 bases). There are 15 residues in the CDR3. The V and J ends lost 1 base and 2 bases respectively, with 10 bases between them. Per germline, CDR1 LGHDT and CDR2 YNNKEL (reference sequence).